This T cell receptor beta chain appears in the sequencing data of a study of shared clonotypes between healthy human individuals. Across the study: The study enrolled a couple of women and a few men aged 18 to 49.

Partitioning of CD4+ cells yielded a CD45RA+ naive subset and a CD45RA-negative memory subset. About this clone: No antigen is known for it.

Points from the study as a whole: Sharing across four donors was highest in naive CD4 (roughly 5%) and lowest in memory CD8 (approximately 0.4%). Clonotypes shared by all four sorted-subset donors had higher generation probabilities than non-shared clonotypes.

Sequenced by immunoSEQ multiplex PCR; TCRdb stores in-frame clones only, minus some. This table holds roughly 2.5 million clones, roughly nine tenths found once. This CDR3 contains 12 residues. Germline CDR1 is SGHTA and CDR2 is FQGNSA. Trimming pared 1 base from V and 7 bases from J, leaving 8 bases between. The specimen was naive CD4+ T cells sorted from blood. The subset denotes: CD45RA+ positively selected. The receptor was derived from a young man in good health. The chain employs TRBV7-2 and TRBJ2-7; unclear D gene. This chain's CDR3 is CASSLESGEQYF. For the CDR3, the DNA is TGTGCCAGCAGCTTAGAGTCCGGGGAGCAGTACTTC.